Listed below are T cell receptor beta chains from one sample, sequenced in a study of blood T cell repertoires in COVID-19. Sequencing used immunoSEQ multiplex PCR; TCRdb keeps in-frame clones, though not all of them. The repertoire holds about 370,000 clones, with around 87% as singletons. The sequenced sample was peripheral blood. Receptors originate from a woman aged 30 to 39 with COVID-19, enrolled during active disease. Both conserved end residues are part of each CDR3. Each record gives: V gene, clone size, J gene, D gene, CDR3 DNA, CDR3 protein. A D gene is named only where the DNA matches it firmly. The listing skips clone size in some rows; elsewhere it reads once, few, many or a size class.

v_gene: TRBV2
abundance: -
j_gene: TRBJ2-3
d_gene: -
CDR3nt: TGTGCCAGCAGTGTCGGGGGTATAGATACGCAGTATTTT
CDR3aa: CASSVGGIDTQYF

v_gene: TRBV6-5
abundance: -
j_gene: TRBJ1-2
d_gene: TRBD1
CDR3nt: TGTGCCAGCAGTACGACAGGGGGTGGTGGCTACACCTTC
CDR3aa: CASSTTGGGGYTF

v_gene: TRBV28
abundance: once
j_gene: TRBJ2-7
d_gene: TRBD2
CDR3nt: TGTGCCAGCAGTTGGGGAGGGACCTACGAGCAGTACTTC
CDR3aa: CASSWGGTYEQYF

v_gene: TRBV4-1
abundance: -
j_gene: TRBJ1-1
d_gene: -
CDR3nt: TGCGCCAGCAGCCAAGTGGGAGGGGCTGAAGCTTTCTTT
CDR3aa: CASSQVGGAEAFF

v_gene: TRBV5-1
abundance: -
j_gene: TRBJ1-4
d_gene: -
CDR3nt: TGCGCCAGCAGCTTGGACGGCAGGGTAGGACAGAGTGAAAAACTGTTTTTT
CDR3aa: CASSLDGRVGQSEKLFF

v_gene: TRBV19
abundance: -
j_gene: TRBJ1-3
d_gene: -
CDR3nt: TGTGCCAGTATCAACAGGGCCGCAAAATTCTCTGGAAACACCATATATTTT
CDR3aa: CASINRAAKFSGNTIYF

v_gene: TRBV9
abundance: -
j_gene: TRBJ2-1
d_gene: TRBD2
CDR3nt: TGTGCCAGCAGCGGACAGGGACTAGCGGTCAATGAGCAGTTCTTC
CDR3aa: CASSGQGLAVNEQFF

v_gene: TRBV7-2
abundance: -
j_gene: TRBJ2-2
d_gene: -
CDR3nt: TGTGCCAGCAGCGCCGGGGGAGCGGAGGCACTCACCGGGGAGCTGTTTTTT
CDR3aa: CASSAGGAEALTGELFF

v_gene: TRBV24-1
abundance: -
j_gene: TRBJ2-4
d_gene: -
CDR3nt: TGTGCCACCAGTGACGGGTCAAACATTCAGTACTTC
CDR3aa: CATSDGSNIQYF

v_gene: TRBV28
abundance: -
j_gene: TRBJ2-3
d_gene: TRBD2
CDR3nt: TGTGCCAGCAGTTCCTCGGCTAGCGGGCAAACAGATACGCAGTATTTT
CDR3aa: CASSSSASGQTDTQYF

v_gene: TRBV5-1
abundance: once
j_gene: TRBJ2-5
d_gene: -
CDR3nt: TGCGCCAGCAGTTCCACTTTCGAGACCCAGTACTTC
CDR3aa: CASSSTFETQYF

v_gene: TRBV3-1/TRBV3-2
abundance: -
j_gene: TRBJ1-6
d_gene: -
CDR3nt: TGTGCCAGCAGCCAAATTCCCGGAGGGGCCACTTCACCCCTCCACTTT
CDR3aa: CASSQIPGGATSPLHF

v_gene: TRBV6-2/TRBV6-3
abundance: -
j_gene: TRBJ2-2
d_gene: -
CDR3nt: TGTGCCAGCAGTCTACAGGAGTACGGGGAGCTGTTTTTT
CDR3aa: CASSLQEYGELFF

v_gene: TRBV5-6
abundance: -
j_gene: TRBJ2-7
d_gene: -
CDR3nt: TGTGCCAGCAGCTTGAGATGGGTCCTCCCCTCGACTGGCTACGAGCAGTACTTC
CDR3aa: CASSLRWVLPSTGYEQYF

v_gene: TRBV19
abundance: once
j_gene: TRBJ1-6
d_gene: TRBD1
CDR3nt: TGTGCCAGTTCGCACAGGGGGAATAATTCACCCCTCCACTTT
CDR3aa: CASSHRGNNSPLHF

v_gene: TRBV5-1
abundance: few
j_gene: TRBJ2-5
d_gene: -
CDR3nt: TGCGCCAGCAGCTTCCTCCAAGAGACCCAGTACTTC
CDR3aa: CASSFLQETQYF

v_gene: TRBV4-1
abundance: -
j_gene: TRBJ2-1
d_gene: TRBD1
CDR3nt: TGCGCCAGCAGCCAAACAGGGGTATCCTACAATGAGCAGTTCTTC
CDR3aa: CASSQTGVSYNEQFF

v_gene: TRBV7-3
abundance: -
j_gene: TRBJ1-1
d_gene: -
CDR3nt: TGTGCCAGCAGCTTATATAGTAACACTGAAGCTTTCTTT
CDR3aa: CASSLYSNTEAFF

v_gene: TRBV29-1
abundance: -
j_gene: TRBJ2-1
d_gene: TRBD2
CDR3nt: TGCAGCGTCGGCGGGTCGGTCAAGGGAGGGTACAATGAGCAGTTCTTC
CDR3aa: CSVGGSVKGGYNEQFF

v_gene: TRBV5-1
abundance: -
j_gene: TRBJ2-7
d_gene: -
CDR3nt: TGCGCCAGCAGCTTCCGGGTTACGGACGAGCAGTACTTC
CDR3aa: CASSFRVTDEQYF

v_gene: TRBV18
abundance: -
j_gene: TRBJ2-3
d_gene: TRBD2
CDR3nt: TGTGCCAGCTCACCACCTAGCGGGAGGGCCACAGATACGCAGTATTTT
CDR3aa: CASSPPSGRATDTQYF

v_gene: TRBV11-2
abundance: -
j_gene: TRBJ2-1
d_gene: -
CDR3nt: TGTGCCAGCAGCTTAGTTGCCAGATCAGTCCACAATGAGCAGTTCTTC
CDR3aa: CASSLVARSVHNEQFF

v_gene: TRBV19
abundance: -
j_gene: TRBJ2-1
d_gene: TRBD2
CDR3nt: TGTGCCAGTAGTCTCAAGACTAGCGGCAGCGCCCGGAGTCGGAATGAGCAGTTCTTC
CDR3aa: CASSLKTSGSARSRNEQFF

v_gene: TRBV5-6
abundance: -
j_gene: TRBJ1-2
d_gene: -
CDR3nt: TGTGCCAGCAGCACTGGGCCGAGGGAGGGCTACACCTTC
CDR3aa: CASSTGPREGYTF

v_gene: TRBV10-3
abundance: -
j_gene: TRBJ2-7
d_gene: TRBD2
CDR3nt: TGTGCCATCAGTGAGTCGGGCGGGAGGACCCCCTACGAGCAGTACTTC
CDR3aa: CAISESGGRTPYEQYF

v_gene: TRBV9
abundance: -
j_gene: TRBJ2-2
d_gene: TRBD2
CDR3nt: TGTGCCAGCAGCGTAGGGCTAGCGGGAGTTTTGGCCGGGGAGCTGTTTTTT
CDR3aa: CASSVGLAGVLAGELFF

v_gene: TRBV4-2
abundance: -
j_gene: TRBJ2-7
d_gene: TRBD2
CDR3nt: TGTGCCAGCAGCCAAGAAGGCGGGGGGCCTTACGAGCAGTACTTC
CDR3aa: CASSQEGGGPYEQYF

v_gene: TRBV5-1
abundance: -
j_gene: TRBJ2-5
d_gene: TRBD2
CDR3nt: TGCGCCAGCACTATGGCGGGGGTTGGGACCCAGTACTTC
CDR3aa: CASTMAGVGTQYF

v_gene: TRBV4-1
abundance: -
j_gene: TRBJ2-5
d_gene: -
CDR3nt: TGCGCCAGCAGCCACGCCCGACTCACACAAGAGACCCAGTACTTC
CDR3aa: CASSHARLTQETQYF

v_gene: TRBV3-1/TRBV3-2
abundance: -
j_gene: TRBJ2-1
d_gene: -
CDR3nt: TGTGCCAGCAGCCTAAGAGGGGGGGGAGCGGCCTACAATGAGCAGTTCTTC
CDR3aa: CASSLRGGGAAYNEQFF

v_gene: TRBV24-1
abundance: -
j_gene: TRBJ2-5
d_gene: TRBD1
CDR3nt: TGTGCCACCAGTGATTTGCGGGACAGGGGAGAGACCCAGTACTTC
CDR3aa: CATSDLRDRGETQYF

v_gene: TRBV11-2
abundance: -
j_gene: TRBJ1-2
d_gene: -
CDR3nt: TGTGCCAGCAGCTCGAGACAGCTCGTTAACTATGGCTACACCTTC
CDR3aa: CASSSRQLVNYGYTF

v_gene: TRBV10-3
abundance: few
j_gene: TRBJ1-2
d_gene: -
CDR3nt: TGTGCCATCAGTGAGTCAGGGAGGGGCTACACCTTC
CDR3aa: CAISESGRGYTF

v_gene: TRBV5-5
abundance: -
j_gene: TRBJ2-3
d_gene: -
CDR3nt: TGTGCCAGCAGCTCGCCAGGGGGCGGGAGACCGGATACGCAGTATTTT
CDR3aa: CASSSPGGGRPDTQYF

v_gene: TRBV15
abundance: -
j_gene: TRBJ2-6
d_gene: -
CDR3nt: TGTGCCACCAGCAGAGATCCGGGCTCTGGGGCCAACGTCCTGACTTTC
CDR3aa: CATSRDPGSGANVLTF

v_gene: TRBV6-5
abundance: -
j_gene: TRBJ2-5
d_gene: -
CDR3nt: TGTGCCAGCAGTTTAGGGGGGGACTTACTGAAGACCCAGTACTTC
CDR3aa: CASSLGGDLLKTQYF

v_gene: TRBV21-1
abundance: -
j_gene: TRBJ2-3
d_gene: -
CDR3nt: TGTGCCAGCAGCGCTTACCGGGACACCTACACAGATACGCAGTATTTT
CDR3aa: CASSAYRDTYTDTQYF

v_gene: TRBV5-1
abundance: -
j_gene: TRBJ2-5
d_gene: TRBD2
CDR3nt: TGCGCCAGCAGCTTGCTAGCGGGCTCCCAAGAGACCCAGTACTTC
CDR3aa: CASSLLAGSQETQYF

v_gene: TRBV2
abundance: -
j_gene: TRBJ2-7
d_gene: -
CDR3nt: TGTGCCAGCAGGGGGGCCCTAACCTACGAGCAGTACTTC
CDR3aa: CASRGALTYEQYF

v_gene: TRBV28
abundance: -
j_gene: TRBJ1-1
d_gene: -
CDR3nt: TGTGCCAGCAACATACAGTCAACGGAAACTGAAGCTTTCTTT
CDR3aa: CASNIQSTETEAFF

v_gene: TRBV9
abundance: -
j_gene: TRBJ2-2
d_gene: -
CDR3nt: TGTGCCAGCAGCGTAGCGGGACAGGGATTAGCGGGAGCGCACCGGGAGCTGTTTTTT
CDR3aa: CASSVAGQGLAGAHRELFF

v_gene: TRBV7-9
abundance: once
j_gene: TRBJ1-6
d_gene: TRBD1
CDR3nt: TGTGCCAGCAGCTTAACAGGGGGGGGGTCACCCCTCCACTTT
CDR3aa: CASSLTGGGSPLHF